The T cell receptor beta chain described here comes from a study of PD-1 blockade in mismatch repair-deficient tumors. Here immunoSEQ multiplex PCR was the method, and the copy in TCRdb shows in-frame clones only, minus some. The sample carries about 68,000 clones, around 73% recorded once. Study-level results: Tumor-resident clones, often absent from pretreatment blood, expanded after pembrolizumab and then contracted.

The junction had 8 bases not matched to a gene; V was cut back by 4 bases and J by 3 bases. The CDR3 loop spans 19 amino acids. Germline-derived CDR1 and CDR2 are SEHNR and FQNEAQ (reference sequence). A remark on this clone: Its target is not known.

The origin of this receptor is an adult with mismatch repair-deficient cancer. Source: peripheral blood, taken 2 weeks after starting pembrolizumab. This chain joins TRBV7-9 and TRBJ2-2, with TRBD2 matching 16 bases. CDR3 coding DNA: TGTGCCAGCAGCTCCCTCGGGACTAGCGGGAGGGTATACACCGGGGAGCTGTTTTTT. It codes for CASSSLGTSGRVYTGELFF.